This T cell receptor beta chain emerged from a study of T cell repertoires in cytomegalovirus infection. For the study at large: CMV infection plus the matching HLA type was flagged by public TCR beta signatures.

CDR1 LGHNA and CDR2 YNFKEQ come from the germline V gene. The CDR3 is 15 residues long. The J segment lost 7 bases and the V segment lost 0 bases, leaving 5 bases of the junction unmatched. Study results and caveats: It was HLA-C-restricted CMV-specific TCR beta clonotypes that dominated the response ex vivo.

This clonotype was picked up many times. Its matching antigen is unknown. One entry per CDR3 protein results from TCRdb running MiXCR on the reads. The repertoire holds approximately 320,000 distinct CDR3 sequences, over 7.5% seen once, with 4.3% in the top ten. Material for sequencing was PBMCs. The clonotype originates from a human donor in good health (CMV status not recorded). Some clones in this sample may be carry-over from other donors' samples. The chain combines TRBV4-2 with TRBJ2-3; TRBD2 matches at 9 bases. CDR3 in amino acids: CASSQEESGGNTQYF. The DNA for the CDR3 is TGTGCCAGCAGCCAAGAAGAAAGCGGGGGGAATACGCAGTATTTT.